This T cell receptor (beta chain) was identified during a study of T cell changes during pregnancy in multiple sclerosis. Clones were sequenced by immunoSEQ multiplex PCR, and TCRdb holds only the in-frame ones, with some missing. Here the sample spans 40,000 or so clones, roughly 90% being singletons. The sequence came from a female donor with multiple sclerosis, enrolled in a pregnancy study. The sample was CD8+ T cells from peripheral blood mononuclear cells, taken in the first trimester of pregnancy.

For the CDR3, the DNA is TGTGCCAGCAGCTTTGGAGGGCCCTCCTACGAGCAGTACTTC. It translates to CASSFGGPSYEQYF. V usage is TRBV7-8 and J usage is TRBJ2-7; D perhaps matches TRBD2 (6 bases). V was shortened by 3 bases and J by 0 bases, with 9 bases between the two germline ends. There are 14 residues in the CDR3. CDR1 SGHVS and CDR2 FQNEAQ come from the germline V gene.